These 27 T cell receptor beta chains were sequenced from one sample in a study of shared clonotypes between healthy human individuals. Using immunoSEQ multiplex PCR, the repertoire was profiled, and TCRdb retains in-frame clones only, with some absent. The profile covers millions of clones, with about 95% appearing a single time and 0.13% taken by the ten largest. The sample taken for sequencing was naive CD4+ T cells sorted from blood. The sample's subset: CD45RA+ positively selected. The receptors were gathered from a man aged 18 to 35 in good health.

On this clone itself: The same CDR3 can be traced to other DNA sequences in this sample. The CDR3 coding sequence is TGTGCCATCAGCCCGGGACATTCCTACGAGCAGTACTTC. Translated: CAISPGHSYEQYF. The chain couples TRBV10-3 to TRBJ2-7; perhaps TRBD1 as D (6 bases). Germline CDR1 reads ENHRY; CDR2 reads SYGVKD. The CDR3 length is 13 residues. Trimming took off 6 bases at V and 1 base at J, with 10 bases between the two ends.

With respect to this clone: Other DNA sequences of this sample code for an identical CDR3. The genes are TRBV10-1 and TRBJ2-7; D is uncertain. The CDR3 loop spans 13 amino acids. Per germline, CDR1 WNHNN and CDR2 SYGVQD (reference sequence). V was pared by 4 bases and J by 0 bases, with 7 bases between. CDR3 coding DNA: TGCGCCAGCAGTGCGGCAAGCTCCTACGAGCAGTACTTC. This sequence encodes CASSAASSYEQYF.

The chain recombines TRBV2 with TRBJ1-2, with TRBD1 as a possible D gene (5 bases). Germline V gene sequence: CDR1 SNHLY, CDR2 FYNNEI. CDR3 size: 15 residues. Trimming stripped 6 bases from V and 4 bases from J, with 18 bases between. The CDR3 DNA reads as TGTGCCAGCAGCGAGACAGCGACGGGAGCCTATGGCTACACCTTC. The encoded protein is CASSETATGAYGYTF.

The chain is built from TRBV9 and TRBJ2-7; D not resolved. Trimming took 2 bases from V and 3 from J, leaving 12 bases between them. The CDR3 length is 14 residues. Germline V lookup: CDR1 SGDLS, CDR2 YYNGEE. CDR3 residues: CASSVATDGYEQYF. The CDR3 nucleotides are TGTGCCAGCAGCGTGGCCACGGACGGCTACGAGCAGTACTTC.

The chain is built from TRBV11-2 and TRBJ2-2; 7 bases are shared with TRBD2. The CDR3 totals 15 residues. J lost 3 bases, V lost 1 base, and 2 bases had no gene match. Germline V gene lookup returns CDR1 SGHAT and CDR2 FQNNGV. CDR3 in amino acids: CASSLGEGYTGELFF. CDR3 DNA: TGTGCCAGCAGCTTAGGGGAGGGTTACACCGGGGAGCTGTTTTTT.

The chain couples TRBV5-1 to TRBJ1-2, with D possibly TRBD1 on 5 matching bases. The CDR3 contains 14 residues. Germline CDR1 and CDR2: SGHRS and YFSETQ. Trimming left V 5 bases short and J 2 bases short, with 13 bases between. In nucleotides, the CDR3 is TGCGCCAGCAGGTTACTGGGGCAAAACTATGGCTACACCTTC. Its translation is CASRLLGQNYGYTF.

As to this clone: The sample contains more than one DNA sequence encoding this CDR3. V gene TRBV18 combines with J gene TRBJ1-2, with D possibly being TRBD1 (6 bases). Germline V CDR1 and CDR2: KGHSH, LQKENI. This CDR3 contains 12 residues. Trimming shortened V by 5 bases and J by 6 bases, and 10 bases separated the two germline ends. CDR3 region: CASSENRDGYTF. As DNA, the CDR3 is TGTGCCAGCTCAGAAAACAGGGATGGCTACACCTTC.

This clone has just one count. The chain links TRBV6-5 to TRBJ2-1; weak D call: TRBD2 (6 bases). The CDR3 consists of 14 residues. Deletions cut 6 bases from V and 8 bases from J, with 17 bases between. In germline, CDR1 is MNHEY, CDR2 SVGAGI. The CDR3 bases are TGTGCCAGCAGCCAACTTAGGAGGGGTTATGAGCAGTTCTTC. It encodes CASSQLRRGYEQFF.

This chain links TRBV7-2 with TRBJ2-7; 7 positions agree with TRBD2. CDR3 length: 15 amino acids. The J segment lost 7 bases and the V segment lost 3 bases, leaving 12 bases of the junction unmatched. The germline gives CDR1 SGHTA, CDR2 FQGNSA. The CDR3 here is CASSFQGGLGGEQYF. CDR3 in DNA: TGTGCCAGCAGCTTTCAAGGCGGCCTGGGGGGGGAGCAGTACTTC.

At least ten counts were recorded for this clone. CDR3 coding DNA: TGTGCCAGCAGTTACGGTCGGGGCTATAACACTGAAGCTTTCTTT. Encoded protein: CASSYGRGYNTEAFF. The chain uses TRBV6-5 and TRBJ1-1, with D possibly matching TRBD1 (5 bases). The germline V and J ends were trimmed by 2 bases and 2 bases, with 12 bases remaining between them. Germline V lookup: CDR1 MNHEY, CDR2 SVGAGI. The CDR3 loop spans 15 amino acids.

The chain uses TRBV10-2 and TRBJ2-3; 8 bases line up with TRBD2. The CDR3 extends over 16 amino acids. V gave up 0 bases and J gave up 7 bases; unmatched junction bases: 9. Germline-derived CDR1 and CDR2 are WSHSY and SAAADI. The CDR3 region is CASSESRAGALHTQYF. CDR3 coding DNA: TGCGCCAGCAGTGAGTCGAGAGCGGGGGCTCTCCATACGCAGTATTTT.

This chain joins TRBV19 and TRBJ1-2; 7 nucleotides agree with TRBD1. The CDR3 runs 13 residues. V shed 3 bases and J 7 bases; nucleotides not matched to a gene: 5. Per germline, CDR1 LNHDA and CDR2 SQIVND (reference sequence). CDR3 residues: CASSMEGAGGYTF. Here the CDR3 DNA reads TGTGCCAGTAGTATGGAGGGGGCCGGTGGCTACACCTTC.

The chain employs TRBV5-6 and TRBJ2-1; D is unresolved. This CDR3 has 14 amino acids. Trimming took 0 bases from V and 8 from J, leaving 12 bases between them. Germline V gene lookup returns CDR1 SGHDT and CDR2 YYEEEE. CDR3 DNA: TGTGCCAGCAGCTTGGCGGAGCCGCTGGATGAGCAGTTCTTC. Protein sequence: CASSLAEPLDEQFF. The full variable domain, rest sourced from reference TRBV5-6 and TRBJ2-1, is DAGVTQSPTHLIKTRGQQVTLRCSPKSGHDTVSWYQQALGQGPQFIFQYYEEEERQRGNFPDRFSGHQFPNYSSELNVNALLLGDSALYLCASSLAEPLDEQFFGPGTRLTVL.

The chain employs TRBV2 and TRBJ1-1, with D possibly being TRBD1 (5 bases). Trimming pared 3 bases from V and 2 bases from J, leaving 10 bases between. CDR1 SNHLY and CDR2 FYNNEI come from the germline V gene. This CDR3 is 14 amino acids long. The CDR3 here is CASSDAGSNTEAFF. CDR3 bases: TGTGCCAGCAGTGACGCAGGGTCAAACACTGAAGCTTTCTTT.

The chain joins TRBV25-1 to TRBJ2-7, with unresolved D. With 1 base removed from V and 3 bases from J, the gap between germline ends came to 10 bases. The CDR3 is 14 residues long. Germline CDR1 reads MGHDK; CDR2 reads SYGVNS. In DNA form, the CDR3 reads TGTGCCAGCAGTGAATCCCCTAGAGTCTACGAGCAGTACTTC. This codes for CASSESPRVYEQYF.

CDR3 in amino acids: CASSPGGFTEAFF. The DNA for the CDR3 is TGTGCCAGCTCACCCGGGGGGTTCACTGAAGCTTTCTTT. V usage is TRBV18 and J usage is TRBJ1-1; D is possibly TRBD1 (5 bases). The CDR3 is 13 amino acids. V gave up 3 bases and J gave up 4 bases, with 9 bases separating them. The germline V gene has CDR1 KGHSH and CDR2 LQKENI. Drawing the rest from reference TRBV18 and TRBJ1-1, the complete variable domain is NAGVMQNPRHLVRRRGQEARLRCSPMKGHSHVYWYRQLPEEGLKFMVYLQKENIIDESGMPKERFSAEFPKEGPSILRIQQVVRGDSAAYFCASSPGGFTEAFFGQGTRLTVV.

This clone was seen many times. V usage is TRBV30 and J usage is TRBJ1-4; D uncertain. Germline CDR1 reads GTSNPN; CDR2 reads SVGIG (reference sequence). This CDR3 has 11 amino acids. The V end lost 7 bases, the J end lost 8 bases, and 11 bases lay between the germline ends. Here the CDR3 DNA reads TGTGCCTTATACTTCGGGGAAAAACTGTTTTTT. Translating it yields CALYFGEKLFF. Filled out from reference TRBV30 and TRBJ1-4, the complete variable domain reads SQTIHQWPATLVQPVGSPLSLECTVEGTSNPNLYWYRQAAGRGLQLLFYSVGIGQISSEVPQNLSASRPQDRQFILSSKKLLLSDSGFYLCALYFGEKLFFGSGTQLSVL.

The rearrangement uses TRBV7-2 and TRBJ2-7; 8 positions agree with TRBD2. The CDR3 sequence is 15 residues long. The V gene end was trimmed by 5 bases and the J gene end by 6 bases; junction bases not matched to a gene: 12. Germline V gives CDR1 SGHTA, CDR2 FQGNSA. The CDR3 spells CASSPPNGAGGEQYF. The CDR3 coding sequence is TGTGCCAGCAGCCCACCTAATGGGGCGGGAGGCGAGCAGTACTTC. Filled out from reference TRBV7-2 and TRBJ2-7, the complete variable domain reads GAGVSQSPSNKVTEKGKDVELRCDPISGHTALYWYRQSLGQGLEFLIYFQGNSAPDKSGLPSDRFSAERTGGSVSTLTIQRTQQEDSAVYLCASSPPNGAGGEQYFGPGTRLTVT.

The rearrangement uses TRBV7-9 and TRBJ1-4; TRBD1 matches 8 bases. The CDR3 consists of 15 residues. V lost 5 bases to trimming and J lost 5 bases; unmatched junction nucleotides: 7. CDR1 is SEHNR, CDR2 FQNEAQ, per germline (reference sequence). CDR3 in DNA: TGTGCCAGCAGCCCCGGGGACAGGCCAAATGAAAAACTGTTTTTT. The encoded protein is CASSPGDRPNEKLFF.

The V and J genes are TRBV2 and TRBJ2-1; 9 nucleotides align to TRBD2. Losses at the gene ends were 0 bases for V and 8 bases for J; bases not matched to a gene: 8. CDR3 length equals 16 residues. Germline lookup yields CDR1 SNHLY and CDR2 FYNNEI. CDR3 in DNA: TGTGCCAGCAGTGAAGCTCTAGCGGGGAGTTTCTATGAGCAGTTCTTC. It translates to CASSEALAGSFYEQFF.

The chain employs TRBV2 and TRBJ2-7, with 8 bases fitting TRBD1. CDR3 size: 13 residues. CDR1 is SNHLY and CDR2 is FYNNEI in the germline V gene. Germline trimming cut 11 bases from V and 6 bases from J; bases unmatched to any gene: 12. CDR3 coding DNA: TGTGCCCTCAACCACAGGGGGGCGAGCGAGCAGTACTTC. This codes for CALNHRGASEQYF.

This clone occurred once. V usage is TRBV25-1 and J usage is TRBJ2-5; a possible D gene is TRBD1 (5 bases). V lost 1 base and J 4 bases, leaving 7 bases between the germline ends. Germline V CDR1 and CDR2: MGHDK, SYGVNS. This CDR3 is 13 amino acids long. CDR3 sequence reads: CASSELRGETQYF. In DNA, the CDR3 is TGTGCCAGCAGTGAATTAAGGGGAGAGACCCAGTACTTC.

The V and J genes are TRBV5-6 and TRBJ1-2, with D maybe TRBD1 (5 bases). The ends were cut back, 0 bases at V and 0 bases at J, with 9 bases in the middle. CDR3 length: 15 amino acids. CDR1 is SGHDT and CDR2 is YYEEEE in the germline V gene. The CDR3 coding sequence is TGTGCCAGCAGCTTGGTAGGGGCCGCTAACTATGGCTACACCTTC. This gives the protein CASSLVGAANYGYTF.

V usage is TRBV20-1 and J usage is TRBJ1-1, with 7 bases aligning to TRBD1. V lost 5 bases, J lost 5 bases, and 2 bases stayed unmatched. The CDR3 has 11 amino acids. The germline V gene has CDR1 DFQATT and CDR2 SNEGSKA (reference sequence). The CDR3 protein is CSADRETEAFF. In nucleotides, the CDR3 is TGCAGTGCTGACAGGGAAACTGAAGCTTTCTTT.

The chain is built from TRBV7-2 and TRBJ1-2; D gene ambiguous. The CDR3 is made up of 15 amino acids. The ends were cut back, 2 bases at V and 5 bases at J, with 15 bases in the middle. CDR1 is SGHTA, CDR2 FQGNSA, per germline. In DNA, the CDR3 is TGTGCCAGCAGCTTATGGCCGGGCCTGGGGTATGGCTACACCTTC. Encoded protein: CASSLWPGLGYGYTF.

The chain uses TRBV6-1 and TRBJ2-7; 10 positions agree with TRBD1. The CDR3 runs 14 residues. Per the germline V gene, CDR1 is MNHNS and CDR2 is SASEGT. V lost 6 bases, J lost 2 bases, and 4 bases stayed unmatched. The CDR3 DNA is TGTGCCAGCAGCTCGACAGGGGGCCCCTACGAGCAGTACTTC. Its translation is CASSSTGGPYEQYF.

This sequence joins TRBV7-9 and TRBJ2-4, with D maybe TRBD2 (6 bases). Trimming stripped 5 bases from V and 3 bases from J, with 26 bases between. The CDR3 loop spans 19 amino acids. Per germline, CDR1 SEHNR and CDR2 FQNEAQ (reference sequence). CDR3: CASSLSSASNPLVKNIQYF. Written as DNA, the CDR3 is TGTGCCAGCAGCCTCTCTAGCGCCTCGAATCCTTTAGTCAAAAACATTCAGTACTTC.